This T cell receptor (beta chain) emerged from a study of CD8+ T cells in alopecia areata. The sample holds a few counts of this clone. From alopecia areata patients, lesional scalp punch biopsies and peripheral blood were collected. Investigators isolated RNA and reverse transcribed it into cDNA to act as the sequencing template. Sequenced by immunoSEQ multiplex PCR; TCRdb stores in-frame clones only, minus some. The sample shows hundreds of thousands of clones, 67% of them seen only once. Per germline, CDR1 KGHSH and CDR2 LQKENI. The V and J ends lost 3 bases and 4 bases respectively, with 10 bases between them. CDR3 size: 15 residues.

The chain employs TRBV18 and TRBJ2-6; no clear D gene. This clonotype was sampled from a human donor with alopecia areata. This sample comprised CD4+ T cells sorted from blood, obtained at week 0. Here the CDR3 DNA reads TGTGCCAGCTCACCGTCTCTCTCGGGGGCCAACGTCCTGACTTTC. Amino acid sequence: CASSPSLSGANVLTF.